This passage covers 32 T cell receptor beta chains from one sample sequenced in a study of cytomegalovirus exposure and HLA in healthy donors. Primers included in the PCR were 60 Vbeta and 13 Jbeta primers. TCRdb's table, derived via immunoSEQ multiplex PCR, lists solely in-frame clones and lacks some. Among about 160,000 clones listed, 60% to 80% were seen once. The material sequenced was PBMCs. These receptor sequences come from a male donor in good health and CMV-seronegative.

The chain uses TRBV7-9 and TRBJ1-4; 7 positions match TRBD1. This CDR3 spans 15 amino acids. V was pared by 2 bases and J by 5 bases, with 5 bases of the junction left unmatched. CDR1 and CDR2 from the germline V gene are SEHNR and FQNEAQ (reference sequence). Written as DNA, the CDR3 is TGTGCCAGCAGCTTAACCGGGACAGTGAATGAAAAACTGTTTTTT. This translates into CASSLTGTVNEKLFF.

The J gene is TRBJ2-7, the V gene TRBV29-1, with 9 bases matching TRBD2. CDR3 size: 15 residues. V lost 6 bases to trimming and J lost 2 bases; unmatched junction nucleotides: 11. Germline CDR1 SQVTM, CDR2 ANQGSEA. The CDR3 DNA reads as TGCAGCGTGGGGGGCGCGGGAGGGTCCACCTACGAGCAGTACTTC. It translates to CSVGGAGGSTYEQYF.

The chain combines TRBV6-5 with TRBJ2-7; 8 bases fit TRBD1. The CDR3 runs to 13 residues. With V trimmed by 5 bases and J by 5 bases, 5 bases remained unmatched. Germline V gene lookup returns CDR1 MNHEY and CDR2 SVGAGI. The CDR3 sequence: CASSRTGSHEQYF. Here the CDR3 DNA reads TGTGCCAGCAGTCGGACAGGGAGTCACGAGCAGTACTTC.

This clone was counted between two and nine times. The CDR3 region is CASSLTAFSGNTIYF. CDR3 in DNA: TGCGCCAGCAGCTTGACAGCCTTCTCTGGAAACACCATATATTTT. V and J are TRBV5-1 and TRBJ1-3; D is undetermined. Per germline, CDR1 SGHRS and CDR2 YFSETQ. V was cut by 1 base and J by 0 bases, with 8 bases left in between. The CDR3 is 15 residues long. Full variable domain (outside the CDR3, taken from reference TRBV5-1 and TRBJ1-3): KAGVTQTPRYLIKTRGQQVTLSCSPISGHRSVSWYQQTPGQGLQFLFEYFSETQRNKGNFPGRFSGRQFSNSRSEMNVSTLELGDSALYLCASSLTAFSGNTIYFGEGSWLTVV.

The chain couples TRBV15 to TRBJ2-7, with 7 bases that match TRBD2. Germline lookup yields CDR1 LNHNV and CDR2 YYDKDF (reference sequence). J lost 1 base, V lost 0 bases, and 0 bases had no gene match. This CDR3 is 14 amino acids long. This CDR3 is CATSRERESYEQYF. CDR3 nucleotides: TGTGCCACCAGCAGAGAGCGGGAGTCCTACGAGCAGTACTTC.

The chain couples TRBV5-4 to TRBJ1-1; 9 bases are a match to TRBD1. From germline, CDR1 is SGHNT and CDR2 YYREEE (reference sequence). This CDR3 spans 15 amino acids. Trimming removed 5 bases from V and 1 base from J; junction bases left unmatched: 6. The CDR3 nucleotides are TGTGCCAGCAGTTCTACGGGACAGGGGAACACTGAAGCTTTCTTT. As protein: CASSSTGQGNTEAFF.

The rearrangement uses TRBV28 and TRBJ2-2; no reliable D call. Germline assignment: CDR1 MDHEN and CDR2 SYDVKM. This CDR3 is built from 15 residues. Trimming pared 6 bases from V and 0 bases from J, leaving 11 bases between. CDR3 bases: TGTGCCAGCAGCGGGTCACTTCCGAACACCGGGGAGCTGTTTTTT. Translation gives CASSGSLPNTGELFF.

This clone was picked up one time. The chain recombines TRBV6-1 with TRBJ1-4; 7 nucleotides line up with TRBD1. The CDR3 runs 16 residues. V dropped 3 bases and J dropped 4; count of bases not matched to a gene: 8. Germline CDR1 is MNHNS and CDR2 is SASEGT. The CDR3 DNA sequence: TGTGCCAGCAGTGAGCACGGGGACAGCTATAATGAAAAACTGTTTTTT. Protein product: CASSEHGDSYNEKLFF.

CDR3 in amino acids: CASSDRGRRSNQPQHF. CDR3 in DNA: TGTGCCAGCAGCGACAGGGGGCGAAGGAGCAATCAGCCCCAGCATTTT. V is TRBV5-8 and J is TRBJ1-5; 10 nucleotides align to TRBD1. There are 16 residues in the CDR3. V was pared by 4 bases and J by 1 base, with 5 bases of the junction left unmatched. Germline CDR1 reads SGHTS; CDR2 reads YDEGEE.

This rearrangement joins TRBV5-1 to TRBJ1-5, with D hard to call. V gave up 5 bases and J gave up 3 bases, with 9 bases separating them. In germline, CDR1 is SGHRS, CDR2 YFSETQ. The CDR3 loop spans 13 amino acids. The CDR3 loop reads CASRAGNNQPQHF. Here the CDR3 DNA reads TGCGCCAGCAGGGCCGGGAACAATCAGCCCCAGCATTTT.

The chain employs TRBV30 and TRBJ1-6, with D unresolved. The length of the CDR3 is 14 residues. From germline, CDR1 is GTSNPN and CDR2 SVGIG (reference sequence). The V gene lost 2 bases and the J gene lost 3 bases, with 8 bases spanning the gap. This CDR3 reads CAWSWEDYNSPLHF. The CDR3 DNA is TGTGCCTGGAGTTGGGAGGACTATAATTCACCCCTCCACTTT.

The J gene is TRBJ2-7, the V gene TRBV6-5; TRBD2 aligns across 11 bases. Germline V CDR1 and CDR2: MNHEY, SVGAGI. This CDR3 region has 13 residues. After removal of 6 bases from V and 4 bases from J, the junction contained 2 bases not matched to a gene. The CDR3 is CASRTSGRYEQYF. The CDR3 bases are TGTGCCAGCAGAACTAGCGGGAGATACGAGCAGTACTTC.

The genes are TRBV6-5 and TRBJ2-5; 7 bases are shared with TRBD1. Germline CDR1 and CDR2: MNHEY and SVGAGI. The V gene end was trimmed by 0 bases and the J gene end by 4 bases; junction bases not matched to a gene: 8. The CDR3 spans 16 residues. The CDR3 here is CASSYSTQGVRETQYF. CDR3 sequence (DNA): TGTGCCAGCAGTTACTCGACCCAGGGGGTCCGAGAGACCCAGTACTTC.

This chain links TRBV5-1 with TRBJ2-3; 13 positions match TRBD2. The CDR3 length is 15 residues. Germline trimming cut 4 bases from V and 6 bases from J; bases unmatched to any gene: 5. In germline, CDR1 is SGHRS, CDR2 YFSETQ. CDR3: CASSLTSGRTDTQYF. The CDR3 DNA is TGCGCCAGCAGCCTGACTAGCGGGAGGACGGATACGCAGTATTTT.

This chain connects TRBV9 to TRBJ2-2, with D possibly TRBD1 on 6 matching bases. Germline V gene lookup returns CDR1 SGDLS and CDR2 YYNGEE. The CDR3 spans 14 residues. V was cut by 2 bases and J by 4 bases, with 9 bases left in between. The CDR3 DNA reads as TGTGCCAGCAGCGTCCGGGACATCACCGGGGAGCTGTTTTTT. Its translation: CASSVRDITGELFF.

V usage is TRBV7-2 and J usage is TRBJ2-5, with 8 bases matching TRBD2. Germline CDR1 is SGHTA and CDR2 is FQGNSA. J gave up 5 bases and V 4 bases, and 6 bases lay outside the gene matches. The length of the CDR3 is 14 residues. CDR3 in amino acids: CASSSGGAGETQYF. CDR3 DNA: TGTGCCAGCAGCTCCGGGGGGGCCGGGGAGACCCAGTACTTC.

This chain links TRBV28 with TRBJ2-7, with 7 bases lining up with TRBD1. The V segment lost 5 bases and the J segment 2 bases; nucleotides outside the gene matches: 3. CDR1 MDHEN and CDR2 SYDVKM come from the germline V gene. The CDR3 contains 13 residues. The CDR3 loop reads CASSLGQTYEQYF. The CDR3 bases are TGTGCCAGCAGTCTGGGACAGACCTACGAGCAGTACTTC. Complete variable domain (other parts from reference TRBV28 and TRBJ2-7): DVKVTQSSRYLVKRTGEKVFLECVQDMDHENMFWYRQDPGLGLRLIYFSYDVKMKEKGDIPEGYSVSREKKERFSLILESASTNQTSMYLCASSLGQTYEQYFGPGTRLTVT.

The genes are TRBV6-6 and TRBJ2-7, with 10 bases that match TRBD2. The V gene end was trimmed by 0 bases and the J gene end by 2 bases; junction bases not matched to a gene: 4. Germline values: CDR1 MNHNY, CDR2 SVGAGI (reference sequence). CDR3 length equals 16 residues. The chain's CDR3 is CASSYSRTSGAYEQYF. CDR3 DNA: TGTGCCAGCAGTTACTCGAGAACTAGCGGGGCCTACGAGCAGTACTTC.

This chain connects TRBV5-1 to TRBJ2-1, with 9 bases aligning to TRBD2. Germline V gene sequence: CDR1 SGHRS, CDR2 YFSETQ. The CDR3 loop spans 13 amino acids. With 3 bases clipped from V and 9 bases from J, the junction kept 4 bases outside the gene matches. The CDR3 sequence is CASSSSGIGEQFF. The CDR3 nucleotides are TGCGCCAGCAGCTCTAGCGGGATCGGTGAGCAGTTCTTC.

The rearrangement joins TRBV14 to TRBJ2-3; D remains unclear. The length of the CDR3 is 12 residues. V was trimmed by 6 bases and J by 1 base, leaving 5 bases between them. Germline loops: CDR1 SGHDN, CDR2 FVKESK. The chain's CDR3 is CASRRGTDTQYF. CDR3 sequence (DNA): TGTGCCAGCAGACGAGGCACAGATACGCAGTATTTT.

The genes are TRBV7-3 and TRBJ2-2; 8 bases agree with TRBD2. The trim removed 5 bases at V and 5 bases at J, leaving 4 bases unmatched. Germline-derived CDR1 and CDR2 are SGHTA and FQGTGA. The CDR3 is 14 amino acids. CDR3 amino acids: CASSPGGDTGELFF. The CDR3 bases are TGTGCCAGCAGCCCGGGGGGGGATACCGGGGAGCTGTTTTTT. Full variable domain (outside the CDR3, taken from reference TRBV7-3 and TRBJ2-2): GAGVSQTPSNKVTEKGKYVELRCDPISGHTALYWYRQSLGQGPEFLIYFQGTGAADDSGLPNDRFFAVRPEGSVSTLKIQRTERGDSAVYLCASSPGGDTGELFFGEGSRLTVL.

This sequence joins TRBV10-3 and TRBJ2-7; D call uncertain. Germline CDR1 is ENHRY and CDR2 is SYGVKD. The CDR3 totals 13 residues. V was shortened by 3 bases and J by 2 bases, with 8 bases between the two germline ends. CDR3 sequence reads: CAISDRVTYEQYF. CDR3 nucleotide sequence: TGTGCCATCAGTGATCGAGTGACCTACGAGCAGTACTTC.

This clone was observed a single time. V usage is TRBV5-4 and J usage is TRBJ2-5, with 11 bases matching TRBD2. The tail of the sequence fits TRBJ2-7 better, so the J call may be wrong. CDR3 length equals 15 residues. CDR1 and CDR2 (germline): SGHNT, YYREEE (reference sequence). The DNA of the CDR3 is TGTGCCAGCAGCCAACGACTAGCGGGATCTCACGAGCAGTACTTC. Translated, it gives CASSQRLAGSHEQYF.

This clone was detected a few times. This sequence joins TRBV9 and TRBJ1-1, with D maybe TRBD1 (5 bases). The CDR3 contains 15 residues. The germline V gene has CDR1 SGDLS and CDR2 YYNGEE. The V end lost 6 bases, the J end lost 1 base, and 16 bases lay between the germline ends. DNA of the CDR3: TGTGCCAGCACCTCGATGGGGCAGGCGAACACTGAAGCTTTCTTT. Its translation: CASTSMGQANTEAFF.

This clone was recorded only once. This rearrangement joins TRBV15 to TRBJ2-3; the match to TRBD1 covers 7 bases. The CDR3 runs to 15 residues. The J segment lost 8 bases and the V segment lost 5 bases, leaving 13 bases of the junction unmatched. Per germline, CDR1 LNHNV and CDR2 YYDKDF (reference sequence). This CDR3 reads CATSADRVGPATQYF. In DNA form, the CDR3 reads TGTGCCACCAGCGCAGACAGGGTAGGGCCCGCTACGCAGTATTTT.

The rearrangement links TRBV19 to TRBJ1-5; D ambiguous. This CDR3 has 15 residues. V was clipped by 0 bases and J by 4 bases, with 10 bases between them. In germline, CDR1 is LNHDA, CDR2 SQIVND (reference sequence). CDR3 sequence: CASSIERAWNQPQHF. DNA for the CDR3: TGTGCCAGTAGTATAGAGAGGGCATGGAATCAGCCCCAGCATTTT. The full variable domain, its missing parts supplied by reference TRBV19 and TRBJ1-5, is DGGITQSPKYLFRKEGQNVTLSCEQNLNHDAMYWYRQDPGQGLRLIYYSQIVNDFQKGDIAEGYSVSREKKESFPLTVTSAQKNPTAFYLCASSIERAWNQPQHFGDGTRLSIL.

The V call is TRBV28, the J call TRBJ1-4, with D perhaps matching TRBD1 (5 bases). V lost 4 bases to trimming and J lost 0 bases, with 9 bases between them. Germline CDR1 is MDHEN and CDR2 is SYDVKM. CDR3 size: 15 residues. In nucleotides, the CDR3 is TGTGCCAGCAGTTCTTTGACAGCAACTAATGAAAAACTGTTTTTT. It encodes CASSSLTATNEKLFF.

This clone has a handful of counts. The chain uses TRBV23-1 and TRBJ2-1, with D perhaps TRBD1 (5 bases). TRBV23-1 is an ORF; its function is uncertain. V shed 9 bases and J shed 7 bases, with 19 bases lying between them. CDR3 length: 14 amino acids. The CDR3 sequence: CARIQGISDNEQFF. DNA for the CDR3: TGCGCCAGGATTCAGGGTATTTCGGATAATGAGCAGTTCTTC.

The sample holds a few counts of this clone. The chain combines TRBV9 with TRBJ2-7; 14 bases agree with TRBD2. This CDR3 contains 18 residues. In germline, CDR1 is SGDLS, CDR2 YYNGEE. J was trimmed by 5 bases and V by 3 bases; bases with no gene match: 13. DNA for the CDR3: TGTGCCAGCAGCGCACAACCGGGACTAGCGGGAGTGATCGACGAGCAGTACTTC. The encoded protein is CASSAQPGLAGVIDEQYF.

This clone was observed at least ten times. The chain joins TRBV11-2 to TRBJ2-2, with D possibly being TRBD2 (5 bases). V was cut by 1 base and J by 8 bases, with 11 bases left in between. CDR3 length: 14 residues. Germline-derived CDR1 and CDR2 are SGHAT and FQNNGV. CDR3 sequence: CASSLGAEGGELFF. The CDR3 bases are TGTGCCAGCAGCTTAGGGGCCGAGGGAGGGGAGCTGTTTTTT.

The chain employs TRBV19 and TRBJ2-7, with D possibly matching TRBD1 (5 bases). The V gene lost 1 base and the J gene lost 2 bases, with 15 bases spanning the gap. Germline assignment: CDR1 LNHDA and CDR2 SQIVND (reference sequence). This CDR3 spans 16 amino acids. The CDR3 DNA follows: TGTGCCAGTAGTATAGTCCCAGGGATGTCTACCTACGAGCAGTACTTC. Residues: CASSIVPGMSTYEQYF.

V usage is TRBV4-2 and J usage is TRBJ1-2; TRBD1 aligns across 9 bases. The CDR3 totals 14 residues. Germline CDR1 reads LGHNA; CDR2 reads YNFKEQ. V shed 0 bases and J 7 bases; nucleotides not matched to a gene: 3. CDR3 protein: CASSQETGGSGYTF. The CDR3, as DNA: TGTGCCAGCAGCCAAGAAACAGGGGGCTCTGGCTACACCTTC.